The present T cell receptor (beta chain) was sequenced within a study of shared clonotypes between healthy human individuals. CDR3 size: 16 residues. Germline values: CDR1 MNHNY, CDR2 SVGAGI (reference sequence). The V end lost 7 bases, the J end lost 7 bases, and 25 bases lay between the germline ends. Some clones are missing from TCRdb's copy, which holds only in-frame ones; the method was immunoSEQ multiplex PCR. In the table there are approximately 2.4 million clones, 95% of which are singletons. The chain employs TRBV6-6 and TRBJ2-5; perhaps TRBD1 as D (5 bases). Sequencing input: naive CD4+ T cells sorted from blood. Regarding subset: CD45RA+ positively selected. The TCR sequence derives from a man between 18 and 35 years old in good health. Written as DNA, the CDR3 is TGTGCCAGCACTCTTTCTTTCGACAGTTACTGGGGGACCCAGTACTTC. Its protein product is CASTLSFDSYWGTQYF.